These 14 T cell receptor beta chains originate from one sample sequenced in a study of blood T cell repertoires in COVID-19. Some clones are missing from TCRdb's copy, which holds only in-frame ones; the method was immunoSEQ multiplex PCR. This sample yields around 130,000 clones, of which about 80% are seen a single time; 11% belongs to the top ten. Sequencing input: peripheral blood. These receptors originate from a human donor in a cohort sampled during active COVID-19.

The genes are TRBV7-9 and TRBJ1-1; no clear D gene. Germline assignment: CDR1 SEHNR and CDR2 FQNEAQ (reference sequence). V lost 6 bases to trimming and J lost 8 bases, with 10 bases between them. The CDR3 covers 11 residues. The CDR3 here is CASSSDGEAFF. In nucleotides, the CDR3 is TGTGCCAGCAGTTCAGACGGGGAAGCTTTCTTT.

CDR3 sequence: CAWSVHHNEQFF. The CDR3 bases are TGTGCCTGGAGTGTACACCACAATGAGCAGTTCTTC. This rearrangement joins TRBV30 to TRBJ2-1; D not certain. The length of the CDR3 is 12 residues. Germline CDR1 is GTSNPN and CDR2 is SVGIG (reference sequence). The ends were cut back, 0 bases at V and 5 bases at J, with 5 bases in the middle.

This chain uses TRBV7-8 with TRBJ2-5, with D tentatively TRBD1 (5 bases). The germline V gene encodes CDR1 SGHVS and CDR2 FQNEAQ. The CDR3 extends over 12 amino acids. The V and J ends lost 1 base and 5 bases respectively, with 5 bases between them. CDR3 amino acids: CASSLDRETQYF. CDR3 in DNA: TGTGCCAGCAGCTTAGACAGGGAGACCCAGTACTTC. Full variable domain (rest looked up from reference TRBV7-8 and TRBJ2-5): GAGVSQSPRYKVAKRGQDVALRCDPISGHVSLFWYQQALGQGPEFLTYFQNEAQLDKSGLPSDRFFAERPEGSVSTLKIQRTQQEDSAVYLCASSLDRETQYFGPGTRLLVL.

The J gene is TRBJ2-3, the V gene TRBV5-1; TRBD2 matches at 8 bases. V gave up 4 bases and J gave up 6 bases; unmatched junction bases: 4. Germline V gives CDR1 SGHRS, CDR2 YFSETQ. The CDR3 has 13 amino acids. In DNA, the CDR3 is TGCGCCAGCAGCGCCGGGAGGGGGGATACGCAGTATTTT. It specifies CASSAGRGDTQYF.

The table lists this clone with a few counts. This chain links TRBV30 with TRBJ1-5; a possible D gene is TRBD1 (6 bases). This CDR3 region has 14 residues. Per the germline V gene, CDR1 is GTSNPN and CDR2 is SVGIG (reference sequence). V shed 1 base and J shed 9 bases, with 16 bases lying between them. CDR3 nucleotides: TGTGCCTGGAGTGAGGCGGACAGCGGTGGGCCCCAGCATTTT. Protein: CAWSEADSGGPQHF.

This clone has a handful of counts. J is TRBJ1-2 and V is TRBV5-1; the match to TRBD1 covers 10 bases. The CDR3 totals 17 residues. The germline V gene encodes CDR1 SGHRS and CDR2 YFSETQ. J gave up 4 bases and V 0 bases, and 9 bases lay outside the gene matches. The CDR3 reads CASSLEGTGDFFYGYTF. As DNA, the CDR3 is TGCGCCAGCAGCTTGGAAGGGACAGGGGATTTCTTCTATGGCTACACCTTC.

This rearrangement joins TRBV30 to TRBJ1-2; unclear D gene. Germline V gene lookup returns CDR1 GTSNPN and CDR2 SVGIG (reference sequence). The CDR3 has 13 residues. Trimming cost V 0 bases and J 1 base, with 6 bases left between them. In DNA form, the CDR3 reads TGTGCCTGGAGTGTATCCAGTAACTATGGCTACACCTTC. Its translation: CAWSVSSNYGYTF.

This clone showed up just once. The chain recombines TRBV4-1 with TRBJ1-5; D is ambiguous. The CDR3 consists of 14 residues. Germline CDR1 reads MGHRA; CDR2 reads YSYEKL. Trimming stripped 2 bases from V and 1 base from J, with 6 bases between. As DNA, the CDR3 is TGCGCCAGCAGCCAATACACGAGCAATCAGCCCCAGCATTTT. Protein sequence: CASSQYTSNQPQHF.

This rearrangement joins TRBV12-5 to TRBJ2-3; 11 bases agree with TRBD2. CDR3 length equals 17 residues. Per the germline V gene, CDR1 is LGHNT and CDR2 is FRNRAP. V lost 7 bases and J lost 0; bases outside the gene matches: 9. CDR3 region: CASAFGLAGPSTDTQYF. The CDR3 nucleotides read TGTGCTAGTGCCTTCGGACTAGCGGGTCCTAGCACAGATACGCAGTATTTT.

This clone was counted a single time. The chain employs TRBV10-1 and TRBJ1-2; TRBD1 matches at 9 bases. The CDR3 length is 14 residues. Germline CDR1 is WNHNN and CDR2 is SYGVQD (reference sequence). J was trimmed by 8 bases and V by 3 bases; bases with no gene match: 7. The CDR3 region is CASSDTGQGRGYTF. DNA for the CDR3: TGCGCCAGCAGTGACACGGGACAGGGAAGAGGCTACACCTTC.

The J gene is TRBJ2-2, the V gene TRBV7-9; the match to TRBD1 covers 7 bases. With V trimmed by 4 bases and J by 4 bases, 3 bases remained unmatched. Germline CDR1 reads SEHNR; CDR2 reads FQNEAQ (reference sequence). The CDR3 runs to 14 residues. The CDR3 DNA is TGTGCCAGCAGCTCCGGGACAGCCACCGGGGAGCTGTTTTTT. Translation: CASSSGTATGELFF.

The V call is TRBV7-8, the J call TRBJ2-5; D uncertain. The V gene lost 5 bases and the J gene lost 5 bases, with 18 bases spanning the gap. CDR1 is SGHVS, CDR2 FQNEAQ, per germline. The CDR3 consists of 15 residues. Written as DNA, the CDR3 is TGTGCCAGCAGCCCAAGACACCTTGATGGGGAGACCCAGTACTTC. Residues: CASSPRHLDGETQYF.

The gene calls are TRBV2 and TRBJ1-5; TRBD1 might be the D (6 bases). Trimming took 1 base from V and 2 from J, leaving 12 bases between them. Germline CDR1 and CDR2: SNHLY and FYNNEI. The CDR3 covers 16 residues. This CDR3 is CASSEGANRGNQPQHF. The CDR3 DNA is TGTGCCAGCAGTGAAGGGGCTAACAGGGGCAATCAGCCCCAGCATTTT.

The chain couples TRBV9 to TRBJ2-1; tentative D call: TRBD2 (5 bases). The V end lost 3 bases, the J end lost 8 bases, and 6 bases lay between the germline ends. The CDR3 is 11 amino acids. Germline-derived CDR1 and CDR2 are SGDLS and YYNGEE. CDR3 sequence: CASSAGDEQFF. In nucleotides, the CDR3 is TGTGCCAGCAGCGCCGGGGATGAGCAGTTCTTC.